The 18 T cell receptor beta chains below were found in one sample sequenced in a study of blood T cell repertoires in COVID-19 (dated by TCRdb to about 2020). The library was obtained by the immunoSEQ multiplex PCR assay. The immuneACCESS repertoire file appears here via TCRdb, limited to in-frame rearrangements. These files lack a portion of the clones; in checked studies, under half of the deficit traces to unresolved V genes, and the cause of the others is not known. The sample contains approximately 120,000 clones, 86% of them found a single time. Together, the top ten hold about 5% of the sample. Source material: peripheral blood. These receptors all stem from a human donor in a cohort sampled during active COVID-19.

CDR3 in DNA: TGTGCCAGCAGTTTCCAGGGCTTCACTGAAGCTTTCTTT. Protein sequence: CASSFQGFTEAFF. The chain employs TRBV12-3 or TRBV12-4 and TRBJ1-1, with D perhaps TRBD1 (5 bases). Trimming stripped 3 bases from V and 4 bases from J, with 9 bases between. The CDR3 loop spans 13 amino acids.

The CDR3 sequence: CASSGSRELVEQYF. In nucleotides, the CDR3 is TGCGCCAGCAGTGGCTCGCGGGAGTTGGTGGAGCAGTACTTC. The chain couples TRBV10-1 to TRBJ2-7; 7 bases fit TRBD2. Germline loops: CDR1 WNHNN, CDR2 SYGVQD (reference sequence). This CDR3 region has 14 residues. J was trimmed by 7 bases and V by 4 bases; bases with no gene match: 10.

The CDR3 is CATSRGTSSYTDTQYF. The CDR3, as DNA: TGTGCCACCAGCAGAGGGACTAGCAGTTACACAGATACGCAGTATTTT. The chain has TRBV15 and TRBJ2-3, with 8 bases that match TRBD2. V lost 1 base to trimming and J lost 2 bases; unmatched junction nucleotides: 5. The CDR3 sequence is 16 residues long. Germline lookup yields CDR1 LNHNV and CDR2 YYDKDF (reference sequence).

For the CDR3, the DNA is TGTGCCAGCAGTATAAGACAGGGGGCTGAAGCTTTCTTT. Protein sequence: CASSIRQGAEAFF. The gene calls are TRBV12-3 or TRBV12-4 and TRBJ1-1; 9 positions agree with TRBD1. This CDR3 contains 13 residues. The J segment lost 6 bases and the V segment lost 5 bases, leaving 4 bases of the junction unmatched.

The chain combines TRBV10-2 with TRBJ1-1, with D unresolved. CDR1 WSHSY and CDR2 SAAADI come from the germline V gene. The CDR3 covers 12 residues. Trimming took 0 bases from V and 11 from J, leaving 10 bases between them. In DNA, the CDR3 is TGCGCCAGCAGTGAGTCGAGGATTGACGCTTTCTTT. It codes for CASSESRIDAFF.

This clone was seen a single time. The CDR3 here is CASSPPRRGTGELVNEQFF. CDR3 nucleotides: TGTGCCAGCAGCCCCCCTAGGCGCGGGACAGGGGAGTTAGTTAATGAGCAGTTCTTC. The gene calls are TRBV5-6 and TRBJ2-1; 10 nucleotides match TRBD1. CDR3 length: 19 amino acids. Per germline, CDR1 SGHDT and CDR2 YYEEEE. The junction had 20 bases not matched to a gene; V was cut back by 4 bases and J by 7 bases. Drawing the rest from reference TRBV5-6 and TRBJ2-1, the complete variable domain is DAGVTQSPTHLIKTRGQQVTLRCSPKSGHDTVSWYQQALGQGPQFIFQYYEEEERQRGNFPDRFSGHQFPNYSSELNVNALLLGDSALYLCASSPPRRGTGELVNEQFFGPGTRLTVL.

The chain is built from TRBV4-1 and TRBJ2-1; D is possibly TRBD2 (6 bases). This CDR3 is built from 17 residues. Germline V gene sequence: CDR1 MGHRA, CDR2 YSYEKL. Trimming removed 1 base from V and 8 bases from J, with 21 bases in between. Here the CDR3 reads CASSQVSLAGYADEQFF. The CDR3 nucleotides read TGCGCCAGCAGCCAAGTTAGTCTTGCGGGATACGCGGATGAGCAGTTCTTC.

This chain connects TRBV6-5 to TRBJ1-3; D unresolved. Germline assignment: CDR1 MNHEY and CDR2 SVGAGI. The CDR3 is made up of 14 amino acids. V lost 4 bases to trimming and J lost 0 bases, with 7 bases between them. Here the CDR3 reads CASSSFISGNTIYF. In DNA form, the CDR3 reads TGTGCCAGCAGTTCATTCATCTCTGGAAACACCATATATTTT.

This clone was seen only a few times. The rearrangement links TRBV5-1 to TRBJ2-1; D might be TRBD1 (6 bases). The germline V and J ends were trimmed by 3 bases and 9 bases, with 7 bases remaining between them. The CDR3 contains 11 residues. Germline V lookup: CDR1 SGHRS, CDR2 YFSETQ. The CDR3 nucleotides are TGCGCCAGCAGCTCAGGGGTTGAGCAGTTCTTC. Protein: CASSSGVEQFF.

DNA of the CDR3: TGTGCCAGCAGTACAAACCCGGACATTGGGGAGCAGTACTTC. This translates into CASSTNPDIGEQYF. The V call is TRBV28, the J call TRBJ2-7; D is possibly TRBD1 (5 bases). Germline CDR1 reads MDHEN; CDR2 reads SYDVKM. This CDR3 has 14 amino acids. Trimming stripped 5 bases from V and 7 bases from J, with 18 bases between.

V is TRBV7-3 and J is TRBJ2-1; 10 bases align to TRBD1. Per germline, CDR1 SGHTA and CDR2 FQGTGA. The V gene end was trimmed by 5 bases and the J gene end by 8 bases; junction bases not matched to a gene: 12. This CDR3 is built from 16 residues. CDR3: CASSGRRDRGGDEQFF. In nucleotides, the CDR3 is TGTGCCAGCAGCGGTCGAAGGGACAGGGGAGGGGATGAGCAGTTCTTC.

V gene TRBV18 combines with J gene TRBJ2-5, with D maybe TRBD2 (6 bases). CDR1 and CDR2 (germline): KGHSH, LQKENI. This CDR3 spans 15 amino acids. With 8 bases removed from V and 2 bases from J, the gap between germline ends came to 18 bases. The DNA of the CDR3 is TGTGCCAGCACTCGCCTGTTACTAGCTCAAGAGACCCAGTACTTC. The encoded protein is CASTRLLLAQETQYF. Full variable domain (missing parts from reference TRBV18 and TRBJ2-5): NAGVMQNPRHLVRRRGQEARLRCSPMKGHSHVYWYRQLPEEGLKFMVYLQKENIIDESGMPKERFSAEFPKEGPSILRIQQVVRGDSAAYFCASTRLLLAQETQYFGPGTRLLVL.

This rearrangement joins TRBV28 to TRBJ1-5, with 8 bases identical to TRBD1. With V trimmed by 5 bases and J by 5 bases, 11 bases remained unmatched. Germline lookup yields CDR1 MDHEN and CDR2 SYDVKM. The CDR3 runs to 16 residues. The DNA of the CDR3 is TGTGCCAGCAGTATACTAGGACAGGGAGGCTATCAGCCCCAGCATTTT. Its translation is CASSILGQGGYQPQHF. The full variable domain, rest sourced from reference TRBV28 and TRBJ1-5, is DVKVTQSSRYLVKRTGEKVFLECVQDMDHENMFWYRQDPGLGLRLIYFSYDVKMKEKGDIPEGYSVSREKKERFSLILESASTNQTSMYLCASSILGQGGYQPQHFGDGTRLSIL.

The chain's CDR3 is CASSLAGFPLHF. CDR3 coding DNA: TGTGCCAGCAGTTTGGCAGGATTCCCCCTCCACTTT. The J gene is TRBJ1-6, the V gene TRBV28; D is undetermined. In germline, CDR1 is MDHEN, CDR2 SYDVKM. The CDR3 has 12 amino acids. Trimming stripped 3 bases from V and 13 bases from J, with 10 bases between.

This rearrangement joins TRBV21-1 to TRBJ1-2; the table's TRBD1 call for D was not verified on the DNA. TRBV21-1 is annotated as a pseudogene. This CDR3 contains 13 residues. CDR3 DNA: TGTGCCAGCAGCGAGACAGGGGTGGGTGGCTACACCTTC. Protein: CASSETGVGGYTF.

As to this clone: Distinct nucleotide sequences in the sample also encode this CDR3. The CDR3 DNA reads as TGCGCCAGCAGCTTAGGGGGTCTCCAAGAGACCCAGTACTTC. It codes for CASSLGGLQETQYF. V and J are TRBV5-1 and TRBJ2-5; D is perhaps TRBD1 (6 bases). Germline V lookup: CDR1 SGHRS, CDR2 YFSETQ. Trimming shortened V by 2 bases and J by 1 base, and 9 bases separated the two germline ends. CDR3 length equals 14 residues.

This rearrangement joins TRBV19 to TRBJ2-5, with D perhaps matching TRBD1 (6 bases). The CDR3 extends over 16 amino acids. Germline CDR1 reads LNHDA; CDR2 reads SQIVND (reference sequence). With 4 bases removed from V and 0 bases from J, the gap between germline ends came to 15 bases. The CDR3 reads CASSSHRDKYQETQYF. Written as DNA, the CDR3 is TGTGCCAGTAGTAGCCACCGGGACAAGTACCAAGAGACCCAGTACTTC.

Only one count was recorded for this clone. The chain has TRBV5-6 and TRBJ1-4; D not certain. This CDR3 has 14 amino acids. Germline CDR1 and CDR2: SGHDT and YYEEEE. Trimming shortened V by 0 bases and J by 8 bases, and 11 bases separated the two germline ends. CDR3 in amino acids: CASSLAGSGEKLFF. The CDR3, as DNA: TGTGCCAGCAGCTTGGCGGGGTCGGGGGAAAAACTGTTTTTT.